These 21 T cell receptor beta chains came from one sample sequenced in a study of blood T cell repertoires in COVID-19. Here immunoSEQ multiplex PCR was the method, and the copy in TCRdb shows in-frame clones only, minus some. Of about 46,000 clones listed, over 70% were seen once; the top ten hold about 12%. Sequencing was performed on peripheral blood. These receptor sequences come from a human donor with active COVID-19. The donor label of this sample is uncertain.

The rearrangement joins TRBV15 to TRBJ1-4, with no clear D. V was shortened by 0 bases and J by 2 bases, with 10 bases between the two germline ends. The CDR3 covers 16 residues. Germline V lookup: CDR1 LNHNV, CDR2 YYDKDF (reference sequence). The CDR3 coding sequence is TGTGCCACCAGCAGAGAATTTCCGTTTACTAATGAAAAACTGTTTTTT. This translates into CATSREFPFTNEKLFF.

The V gene is TRBV5-4, the J gene TRBJ1-2; no firm D call. With 6 bases removed from V and 5 bases from J, the gap between germline ends came to 11 bases. CDR3 size: 12 residues. Germline V gives CDR1 SGHNT, CDR2 YYREEE (reference sequence). The CDR3: CASNAENYGYTF. CDR3 coding DNA: TGTGCCAGCAACGCAGAAAATTATGGCTACACCTTC.

The CDR3 reads CATQGKDTRYTF. In DNA, the CDR3 is TGTGCCACCCAAGGAAAGGACACCCGCTACACCTTC. The chain uses TRBV15 and TRBJ1-2; TRBD1 is a possible D gene (5 bases). V shed 8 bases and J shed 9 bases, with 16 bases lying between them. Germline V gene data show CDR1 as LNHNV and CDR2 as YYDKDF (reference sequence). This CDR3 comprises 12 residues. Variable domain in full (rest from reference TRBV15 and TRBJ1-2): DAMVIQNPRYQVTQFGKPVTLSCSQTLNHNVMYWYQQKSSQAPKLLFHYYDKDFNNEADTPDNFQSRRPNTSFCFLDIRSPGLGDTAMYLCATQGKDTRYTFGSGTRLTVV.

The gene calls are TRBV4-3 and TRBJ2-3, with 8 bases identical to TRBD2. J gave up 0 bases and V 0 bases, and 2 bases lay outside the gene matches. Germline V CDR1 and CDR2: LGHNA, YSLEER. The CDR3 has 16 amino acids. The CDR3 sequence is CASSQDASGSTDTQYF. The DNA for the CDR3 is TGCGCCAGCAGCCAAGATGCTAGCGGGAGCACAGATACGCAGTATTTT.

The chain employs TRBV5-1 and TRBJ2-1, with 10 nucleotides matching TRBD2. Germline-derived CDR1 and CDR2 are SGHRS and YFSETQ. The trim removed 4 bases at V and 8 bases at J, leaving 6 bases unmatched. The CDR3 spans 14 residues. DNA of the CDR3: TGCGCCAGCAGCATCGGGACTAGCGTCTATGAGCAGTTCTTC. Translated, it gives CASSIGTSVYEQFF.

J is TRBJ1-5 and V is TRBV7-8, with D possibly matching TRBD1 (5 bases). This CDR3 is 13 amino acids long. Trimming left V 4 bases short and J 11 bases short, with 15 bases between. CDR1 and CDR2 (germline): SGHVS, FQNEAQ. The CDR3 DNA sequence: TGTGCCAGCAGCTCGCGGGGGGAGGGAACCCAGCATTTT. Translation gives CASSSRGEGTQHF.

The J gene is TRBJ2-5, the V gene TRBV5-1, with a possible D match to TRBD2 (6 bases). V was clipped by 0 bases and J by 2 bases, with 11 bases between them. Germline loops: CDR1 SGHRS, CDR2 YFSETQ. The CDR3 is 15 residues long. CDR3 sequence (DNA): TGCGCCAGCAGCTTGGCAGGGACTTTGCAAGAGACCCAGTACTTC. Protein: CASSLAGTLQETQYF.

The J gene is TRBJ1-4, the V gene TRBV2, with a possible D match to TRBD1 (6 bases). Germline CDR1 SNHLY, CDR2 FYNNEI. The CDR3 length is 12 residues. V shed 6 bases and J shed 6 bases, with 8 bases lying between them. The CDR3 sequence: CASRGTYEKLFF. The CDR3 DNA follows: TGTGCCAGCAGAGGGACATATGAAAAACTGTTTTTT.

The table lists this clone with a count of one. This chain joins TRBV5-5 and TRBJ2-7, with 10 nucleotides matching TRBD1. The CDR3 is 13 amino acids. V shed 5 bases, J shed 7 bases, and the junction held 6 bases outside the gene matches. Germline assignment: CDR1 SGHKS and CDR2 YYEKEE (reference sequence). The chain's CDR3 is CASRRQGAREQYF. The CDR3 nucleotides read TGTGCCAGCAGGAGACAGGGGGCGCGAGAGCAGTACTTC.

V is TRBV6-4 and J is TRBJ1-1; D might be TRBD1 (5 bases). CDR3 length: 15 amino acids. Trimming pared 6 bases from V and 0 bases from J, leaving 14 bases between. Germline-derived CDR1 and CDR2 are MRHNA and SNTAGT. This CDR3 reads CASRLQAEMNTEAFF. CDR3 coding DNA: TGTGCCAGCAGGTTACAGGCTGAAATGAACACTGAAGCTTTCTTT.

The V gene is TRBV7-9, the J gene TRBJ1-2, with 7 positions matching TRBD1. The CDR3 length is 13 residues. J lost 2 bases, V lost 5 bases, and 2 bases had no gene match. Germline V gives CDR1 SEHNR, CDR2 FQNEAQ (reference sequence). CDR3 in DNA: TGTGCCAGCAGCCGGGGACAGAACTATGGCTACACCTTC. Its translation is CASSRGQNYGYTF.

This rearrangement joins TRBV5-5 to TRBJ1-2; TRBD1 agrees at 8 bases. The germline V gene has CDR1 SGHKS and CDR2 YYEKEE (reference sequence). The CDR3 is 13 amino acids. The V segment lost 3 bases and the J segment 2 bases; nucleotides outside the gene matches: 0. DNA for the CDR3: TGTGCCAGCAGCTGGACAGGGAACTATGGCTACACCTTC. This sequence encodes CASSWTGNYGYTF.

The rearrangement uses TRBV6-5 and TRBJ1-3, with unresolved D. The V gene lost 0 bases and the J gene lost 3 bases, with 12 bases spanning the gap. The CDR3 extends over 16 amino acids. Germline loops: CDR1 MNHEY, CDR2 SVGAGI. CDR3 DNA sequence: TGTGCCAGCAGTTACTCATCGGGGTTTGTTGGAAACACCATATATTTT. It encodes CASSYSSGFVGNTIYF.

The CDR3 is CASSVGQGTDTQYF. The DNA for the CDR3 is TGTGCCAGCAGTGTTGGCCAAGGCACAGATACGCAGTATTTT. V usage is TRBV2 and J usage is TRBJ2-3; D remains ambiguous. This CDR3 is 14 amino acids long. The V gene lost 4 bases and the J gene lost 1 base, with 9 bases spanning the gap. CDR1 and CDR2 (germline): SNHLY, FYNNEI.

The chain is built from TRBV6-1 and TRBJ2-7; TRBD1 matches at 7 bases. Germline trimming cut 3 bases from V and 2 bases from J; bases unmatched to any gene: 7. The CDR3 has 15 amino acids. Germline loops: CDR1 MNHNS, CDR2 SASEGT. The DNA for the CDR3 is TGTGCCAGCAGTGAGTTTACAGGGGCCACCTACGAGCAGTACTTC. It is translated as CASSEFTGATYEQYF.

V is TRBV5-5 and J is TRBJ2-7, with unresolved D. Trimming removed 0 bases at V and 13 bases at J, with 14 bases between. The germline CDR1 and CDR2 sequences are SGHKS and YYEKEE (reference sequence). This CDR3 has 12 residues. The CDR3 nucleotides are TGTGCCAGCAGCTTGGCCAATCGGGTGTCATACTTC. Protein sequence: CASSLANRVSYF.

The chain joins TRBV11-2 to TRBJ2-7, with TRBD1 matching over 7 bases. Trimming at V came to 1 base and at J to 7 bases, leaving 7 bases not matched to a gene. The germline V gene encodes CDR1 SGHAT and CDR2 FQNNGV. This CDR3 has 14 amino acids. The CDR3 here is CASSLGQGEYEQYF. The CDR3 DNA sequence: TGTGCCAGCAGCTTAGGGCAGGGGGAGTATGAGCAGTACTTC.

This sequence joins TRBV6-2 or TRBV6-3 and TRBJ2-7, with D uncertain. Trimming pared 3 bases from V and 3 bases from J, leaving 9 bases between. There are 13 residues in the CDR3. From germline, CDR1 is MNHEY and CDR2 SVGEGT. The CDR3 DNA reads TGTGCCAGCAGTTATGACTCAAGCTACGAGCAGTACTTC. As protein: CASSYDSSYEQYF.

The J gene is TRBJ2-2, the V gene TRBV27, with TRBD1 as a possible D gene (6 bases). CDR3 length: 16 residues. Germline-derived CDR1 and CDR2 are MNHEY and SMNVEV (reference sequence). The V and J ends lost 4 bases and 6 bases respectively, with 18 bases between them. This CDR3 is CASSSPGVANPGELFF. The CDR3 coding sequence is TGTGCCAGCAGTTCGCCAGGGGTGGCTAATCCCGGGGAGCTGTTTTTT.

The genes are TRBV28 and TRBJ1-1; 9 nucleotides line up with TRBD1. Germline V lookup: CDR1 MDHEN, CDR2 SYDVKM. CDR3 size: 15 residues. V gave up 4 bases and J gave up 5 bases; unmatched junction bases: 8. The CDR3 loop reads CASSSPGQGPTEAFF. CDR3 DNA sequence: TGTGCCAGCAGTTCGCCGGGACAGGGCCCAACTGAAGCTTTCTTT.

The chain has TRBV27 and TRBJ2-7, with 15 bases lining up with TRBD2. V lost 0 bases, J lost 4 bases, and 4 bases stayed unmatched. Germline V gene sequence: CDR1 MNHEY, CDR2 SMNVEV (reference sequence). The CDR3 runs to 17 residues. CDR3 nucleotide sequence: TGTGCCAGCAGTTTATCTAGGACTAGCGGGAGGGGGTACGAGCAGTACTTC. This translates into CASSLSRTSGRGYEQYF.